These 25 T cell receptor beta chains originate from one sample sequenced in a study of blood T cell repertoires in COVID-19 (dated by TCRdb to about 2020). Libraries were constructed by the immunoSEQ multiplex PCR assay. What TCRdb holds here is the immuneACCESS table cut down to in-frame rearrangements. Part of the clones is not present; checked against another copy, under half of the missing clones reflect an unresolved V gene, and the others are unexplained. This sample has about 48,000 clones in its table, and about 85% of those were observed once. The top ten constitute 3% to 3.5% of the sample. Material: PBMCs or T cells enriched from blood (not recorded which). The receptors shown here come from a woman in her 50s who had recovered from COVID-19.

This rearrangement joins TRBV6-2 or TRBV6-3 to TRBJ1-2; 7 bases match TRBD1. Germline V gives CDR1 MNHEY, CDR2 SVGEGT. The CDR3 totals 15 residues. V was pared by 6 bases and J by 2 bases, with 9 bases of the junction left unmatched. CDR3 amino acids: CASSRDRVSNYGYTF. The CDR3 nucleotides are TGTGCCAGCAGCCGGGACAGAGTTTCAAACTATGGCTACACCTTC.

The chain employs TRBV2 and TRBJ2-7; D is perhaps TRBD2 (6 bases). Between the trimmed V and J ends, which lost 8 bases and 5 bases, there was a span of 31 bases. Germline-derived CDR1 and CDR2 are SNHLY and FYNNEI. This CDR3 spans 18 amino acids. CDR3 bases: TGTGCCAGCGTCGATCCCTGGGGCTTGACTAGTGGGGTAAACGAGCAGTACTTC. Translated, it gives CASVDPWGLTSGVNEQYF.

Comment on this clone: This specimen includes other DNA sequences encoding the same CDR3. The chain recombines TRBV3-1 (or the pseudogene TRBV3-2) with TRBJ2-2; tentative D call: TRBD2 (6 bases). Trimming shortened V by 4 bases and J by 2 bases, and 8 bases separated the two germline ends. Looked up from germline, CDR1 is LGHDT and CDR2 is YNNKEL (reference sequence). CDR3 length: 14 amino acids. CDR3 sequence reads: CASSRGGNTGELFF. The CDR3 DNA reads as TGTGCCAGCAGCCGGGGAGGAAACACCGGGGAGCTGTTTTTT.

The V and J genes are TRBV5-5 and TRBJ1-2; D is perhaps TRBD1 (6 bases). The CDR3 contains 13 residues. V lost 4 bases to trimming and J lost 3 bases, with 10 bases between them. Germline V CDR1 and CDR2: SGHKS, YYEKEE (reference sequence). Here the CDR3 DNA reads TGTGCCAGCAGCAGGGACATCTACTATGGCTACACCTTC. Amino acids: CASSRDIYYGYTF.

The CDR3 sequence: CASSLGLGQGSEQYF. The CDR3 DNA follows: TGTGCCAGCAGCTTGGGTCTGGGACAGGGGTCCGAGCAGTACTTC. The V call is TRBV5-6, the J call TRBJ2-7, with TRBD1 matching over 10 bases. J was trimmed by 6 bases and V by 0 bases; bases with no gene match: 6. CDR1 is SGHDT and CDR2 is YYEEEE in the germline V gene. The CDR3 is made up of 15 amino acids.

CDR3 DNA: TGTGCCAGCAGCCGGGGCGGAACTGGAAACACCATATATTTT. Translating gives CASSRGGTGNTIYF. The V gene is TRBV4-2, the J gene TRBJ1-3, with a tentative D call TRBD1 (5 bases). V lost 4 bases and J 2 bases, leaving 9 bases between the germline ends. The germline gives CDR1 LGHNA, CDR2 YNFKEQ. The CDR3 totals 14 residues.

The genes are TRBV29-1 and TRBJ1-6; no reliable D call. From germline, CDR1 is SQVTM and CDR2 ANQGSEA. The CDR3 totals 13 residues. Trimming removed 6 bases from V and 8 bases from J, with 14 bases in between. The chain's CDR3 is CSVLAQQDSPLHF. CDR3 in DNA: TGCAGCGTCCTGGCCCAGCAGGATTCACCCCTCCACTTT.

The rearrangement links TRBV6-4 to TRBJ2-1; D gene unclear. Germline CDR1 is MRHNA and CDR2 is SNTAGT. Trimming stripped 2 bases from V and 4 bases from J, with 3 bases between. The CDR3 is 12 amino acids. The CDR3 DNA reads TGTGCCAGCAGTGACCGTTACAATGAGCAGTTCTTC. Translation gives CASSDRYNEQFF.

The CDR3 DNA follows: TGTGCCAGCAGCCTCGTTAAAAGCGGATCCTACGAGCAGTACTTC. This gives the protein CASSLVKSGSYEQYF. V is TRBV3-1 (or the pseudogene TRBV3-2) and J is TRBJ2-7, with D perhaps TRBD2 (5 bases). Trimming took 4 bases from V and 1 from J, leaving 14 bases between them. The length of the CDR3 is 15 residues. Germline assignment: CDR1 LGHDT and CDR2 YNNKEL (reference sequence).

The gene calls are TRBV9 and TRBJ2-2; tentative D call: TRBD1 (5 bases). The ends were cut back, 0 bases at V and 5 bases at J, with 14 bases in the middle. Per the germline V gene, CDR1 is SGDLS and CDR2 is YYNGEE. This CDR3 has 16 amino acids. The CDR3 coding sequence is TGTGCCAGCAGCGTAGGTGGGGCGACTTATACCGGGGAGCTGTTTTTT. Its protein is CASSVGGATYTGELFF.

The V call is TRBV7-9, the J call TRBJ2-7; D is perhaps TRBD2 (6 bases). The CDR3 totals 16 residues. Germline values: CDR1 SEHNR, CDR2 FQNEAQ (reference sequence). Trimming stripped 3 bases from V and 3 bases from J, with 18 bases between. The CDR3 coding sequence is TGTGCCAGCAGCTTGGGCGGGATAAGAGAAGGCTACGAGCAGTACTTC. It translates to CASSLGGIREGYEQYF.

This chain uses TRBV28 with TRBJ1-2, with D perhaps TRBD1 (5 bases). Trimming stripped 8 bases from V and 1 base from J, with 20 bases between. Germline assignment: CDR1 MDHEN and CDR2 SYDVKM. This CDR3 is built from 16 residues. The CDR3 bases are TGTGCCAGCTCCGTCGGAGGGACGTCGGGTAACTATGGCTACACCTTC. Translated: CASSVGGTSGNYGYTF.

This sequence joins TRBV7-2 and TRBJ2-3, with 8 bases matching TRBD2. CDR1 and CDR2 from the germline V gene are SGHTA and FQGNSA. This CDR3 has 15 amino acids. V dropped 4 bases and J dropped 1; count of bases not matched to a gene: 4. The CDR3 region is CASSSMGLGTDTQYF. The CDR3 coding sequence is TGTGCCAGCAGCTCAATGGGACTAGGCACAGATACGCAGTATTTT.

This clone was seen a single time. The chain carries TRBV5-1 and TRBJ2-3; TRBD2 aligns across 7 bases. Germline CDR1 reads SGHRS; CDR2 reads YFSETQ. The J segment lost 4 bases and the V segment lost 0 bases, leaving 5 bases of the junction unmatched. The CDR3 is made up of 15 amino acids. The chain's CDR3 is CASSLGGRVADTQYF. Written as DNA, the CDR3 is TGCGCCAGCAGCTTGGGCGGGAGAGTTGCAGATACGCAGTATTTT.

V usage is TRBV7-2 and J usage is TRBJ1-1; a possible D gene is TRBD1 (6 bases). Germline V gene sequence: CDR1 SGHTA, CDR2 FQGNSA. CDR3 length: 15 residues. The V and J ends lost 3 bases and 4 bases respectively, with 15 bases between them. The chain's CDR3 is CASSLLQGLGTEAFF. CDR3 coding DNA: TGTGCCAGCAGCTTGCTACAGGGCCTAGGCACTGAAGCTTTCTTT.

V is TRBV9 and J is TRBJ2-6; 8 positions agree with TRBD1. The CDR3 totals 21 residues. CDR1 and CDR2 (germline): SGDLS, YYNGEE. Trimming at V came to 1 base and at J to 1 base, leaving 16 bases not matched to a gene. CDR3 amino acids: CASSVKGLRQGTFSGANVLTF. The CDR3 region has the DNA TGTGCCAGCAGCGTAAAAGGCCTCCGACAGGGGACATTTTCTGGGGCCAACGTCCTGACTTTC.

The chain carries TRBV2 and TRBJ1-5; D is possibly TRBD1 (6 bases). Trimming removed 3 bases from V and 2 bases from J, with 8 bases in between. The CDR3 has 14 amino acids. Germline lookup yields CDR1 SNHLY and CDR2 FYNNEI. The CDR3 here is CASSERQGNQPQHF. DNA of the CDR3: TGTGCCAGCAGTGAGAGACAGGGCAATCAGCCCCAGCATTTT.

The chain combines TRBV7-2 with TRBJ2-7; no reliable D call. From germline, CDR1 is SGHTA and CDR2 FQGNSA. CDR3 length equals 15 residues. Trimming shortened V by 2 bases and J by 7 bases, and 18 bases separated the two germline ends. CDR3: CASSLLRQVPGEQYF. In DNA, the CDR3 is TGTGCCAGCAGCTTACTCCGTCAGGTCCCTGGGGAGCAGTACTTC. The whole variable domain, remainder taken from reference TRBV7-2 and TRBJ2-7, is GAGVSQSPSNKVTEKGKDVELRCDPISGHTALYWYRQSLGQGLEFLIYFQGNSAPDKSGLPSDRFSAERTGGSVSTLTIQRTQQEDSAVYLCASSLLRQVPGEQYFGPGTRLTVT.

The chain recombines TRBV19 with TRBJ2-7; TRBD2 matches at 8 bases. Trimming at V came to 5 bases and at J to 7 bases, leaving 13 bases not matched to a gene. In germline, CDR1 is LNHDA, CDR2 SQIVND (reference sequence). This CDR3 spans 15 amino acids. CDR3 amino acids: CASSVLAGRLGEQYF. The CDR3 nucleotides are TGTGCCAGTAGTGTCTTAGCGGGACGTCTTGGGGAGCAGTACTTC.

This clone was seen a few times. The chain is built from TRBV2 and TRBJ1-3, with 8 bases matching TRBD1. V shed 4 bases, J shed 1 base, and the junction held 6 bases outside the gene matches. The CDR3 is made up of 16 amino acids. Germline values: CDR1 SNHLY, CDR2 FYNNEI. CDR3 sequence reads: CASSVGQGYSGNTIYF. As DNA, the CDR3 is TGTGCCAGCAGTGTTGGACAGGGTTATTCTGGAAACACCATATATTTT.

CDR3 DNA sequence: TGTGCCAGTAGTGGCCAGCGGGCAGCTAACTATGGCTACACCTTC. Translation: CASSGQRAANYGYTF. The chain uses TRBV19 and TRBJ1-2; the D is unclear. Germline lookup yields CDR1 LNHDA and CDR2 SQIVND (reference sequence). The germline V and J ends were trimmed by 5 bases and 0 bases, with 13 bases remaining between them. The CDR3 totals 15 residues.

The chain links TRBV9 to TRBJ2-7; TRBD2 matches at 10 bases. The V gene end was trimmed by 0 bases and the J gene end by 3 bases; junction bases not matched to a gene: 3. The V gene's germline CDR1 is SGDLS and CDR2 YYNGEE. This CDR3 has 15 residues. CDR3 sequence: CASSVGGTSDYEQYF. The CDR3 region has the DNA TGTGCCAGCAGCGTAGGGGGGACTAGCGACTACGAGCAGTACTTC.

A single count supports this clone. The rearrangement uses TRBV27 and TRBJ1-5, with 10 positions matching TRBD1. V shed 5 bases, J shed 5 bases, and the junction held 9 bases outside the gene matches. The CDR3 length is 16 residues. Germline values: CDR1 MNHEY, CDR2 SMNVEV (reference sequence). In DNA form, the CDR3 reads TGTGCCAGCAGTCGACAGGGGGCGCGTTCAGATCAGCCCCAGCATTTT. It specifies CASSRQGARSDQPQHF.

The V gene is TRBV11-2, the J gene TRBJ2-1; no clear D. Germline assignment: CDR1 SGHAT and CDR2 FQNNGV. V was clipped by 5 bases and J by 15 bases, with 17 bases between them. The CDR3 is made up of 12 amino acids. CDR3 region: CASSPSMAEPFF. In nucleotides, the CDR3 is TGTGCCAGCAGCCCGTCAATGGCAGAACCGTTCTTC.

The chain is built from TRBV7-9 and TRBJ2-4; 7 bases fit TRBD2. The V gene's germline CDR1 is SEHNR and CDR2 FQNEAQ (reference sequence). The CDR3 sequence is 17 residues long. V was pared by 5 bases and J by 4 bases, with 14 bases of the junction left unmatched. CDR3 bases: TGTGCCAGCAGCCCCCCGATGAAGGCGGGAGTAAAAAACATTCAGTACTTC. Its protein is CASSPPMKAGVKNIQYF.